Included here is one T cell receptor (beta chain) sequence, with context. Its target antigen remains unknown. One end of the junction is discordant with germline, which a read error may explain. The data derive from a study of blood T cell repertoires in COVID-19 (dated by TCRdb to about 2020). A note on the overall study: Collaborator samples came from the United States, Italy and Spain and covered acute and convalescent phases of COVID-19. The material from the prospective study consisted of cDNA or gDNA derived from T cells, B-cell-depleted T cells, or PBMCs. Subjects who had been exposed to COVID-19, were actively infected with it, or had recovered from it provided the deeply sampled blood TCRbeta repertoires that made up the dataset. The repertoires were made available in a free public database intended to serve as a resource for research on the immune response to SARS-CoV-2. Samples came from the ongoing ImmuneRACE study (first 160 participants) plus 1,254 subjects from 6 global collaborators. A de-identified subject ID, COVID-19 status, age in years and sex were almost always included in the sample metadata. HLA class I and class II types, where available, came from metadata supplied by the sample provider rather than from assay-based typing. Findings and caveats that apply to the study as a whole: The quantity of clinical and demographic metadata differed by source and by participant and was supplied without curation.

At one collaborating source in Seattle, patients were enrolled during active infection and were followed longitudinally through the course of disease. The collaborating institutions used their own protocols to collect whole blood in K2EDTA tubes. For TCRbeta analysis, collaborators shipped samples as frozen whole blood, isolated PBMCs, or DNA extracted from either of those sample types. TCRbeta CDR3 regions were amplified from genomic DNA using the immunoSEQ Assay, a bias-controlled multiplex PCR. The study's own analysis went as follows. Nucleated cell counts per sample were estimated from amplification of reference gene primers within the assay. To quantify the absolute abundance of each unique TCRbeta CDR3 rearrangement, sequence reads were collapsed and filtered. For each sample, productive Simpson clonality was calculated as the square root of Simpson's diversity index across productive rearrangements. Held by TCRdb, this immuneACCESS table contains in-frame sequences only and omits some clones. Under half of the omission traces to an unresolved V gene where checked; the cause of the rest is unknown. That table gives V, J and clone size, and the DNA gave D and trimming. For this sample there are hundreds of thousands of clones; about nine tenths appear just once. Approximately 10% of the sample is taken by the ten largest.

The CDR3 runs 14 amino acids, cysteine and phenylalanine included. CDR3 DNA is the only sequence kept; it has 42 bases, read in frame from the first base. Based on the germline V gene, the CDR1 and CDR2 sequences are SGHRS and YFSETQ. The V and J genes are TRBV5-1 and TRBJ2-7, and TRBD1 matches 8 of the central bases. The sample taken for sequencing was peripheral blood. The receptor comes from a woman in her 30s with COVID-19, enrolled during active disease. The CDR3 protein is CASSLAGGVYEQYF. The bases read TGCGCCAGCAGCTTGGCAGGGGGCGTTTACGAACAGTACTTC. The full variable domain, with segments outside the CDR3 supplied by the reference TRBV5-1 and TRBJ2-7 proteins, appears as KAGVTQTPRYLIKTRGQQVTLSCSPISGHRSVSWYQQTPGQGLQFLFEYFSETQRNKGNFPGRFSGRQFSNSRSEMNVSTLELGDSALYLCASSLAGGVYEQYFGPGTRLTVT.